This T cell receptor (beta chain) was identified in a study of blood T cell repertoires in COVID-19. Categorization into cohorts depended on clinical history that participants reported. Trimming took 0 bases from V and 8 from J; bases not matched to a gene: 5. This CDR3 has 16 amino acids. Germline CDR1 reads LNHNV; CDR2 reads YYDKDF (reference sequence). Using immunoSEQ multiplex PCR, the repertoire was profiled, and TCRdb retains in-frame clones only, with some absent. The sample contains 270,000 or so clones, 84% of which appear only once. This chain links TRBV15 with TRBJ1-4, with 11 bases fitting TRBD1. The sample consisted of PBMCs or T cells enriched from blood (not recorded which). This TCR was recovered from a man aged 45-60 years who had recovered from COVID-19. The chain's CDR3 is CATSRDLGTGGEKLFF. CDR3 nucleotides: TGTGCCACCAGCAGAGATCTAGGGACAGGGGGGGAAAAACTGTTTTTT.